Below, 20 T cell receptor beta chains from the same sample are listed, as sequenced in a study of radiation and T cells in renal cell carcinoma. Some clones are missing from TCRdb's copy, which holds only in-frame ones; the method was immunoSEQ multiplex PCR. The repertoire holds around 160,000 clones, roughly nine tenths seen once, with roughly 4% in the top ten. Time point: baseline pretreatment blood. Treatment in this sample: 15 Gy SBRT to primary tumor, nephrectomy 4 weeks later. The source material was blood, sampled from a patient whose treatment included radiotherapy and nephrectomy. These receptor sequences come from a woman between 65 and 79 years old with renal cell carcinoma.

The chain joins TRBV11-3 to TRBJ2-1, with D possibly TRBD2 on 5 matching bases. V shed 3 bases and J shed 9 bases, with 15 bases lying between them. This CDR3 is built from 14 residues. Per the germline V gene, CDR1 is SGHNT and CDR2 is YENEEA. CDR3 loop: CASSFSRDYGEQFF. The CDR3 DNA follows: TGTGCCAGCAGCTTCTCCCGTGACTATGGTGAGCAGTTCTTC.

The gene calls are TRBV5-1 and TRBJ2-3, with TRBD2 identical over 10 bases. The CDR3 is 15 residues long. Germline lookup yields CDR1 SGHRS and CDR2 YFSETQ. With 4 bases clipped from V and 1 base from J, the junction kept 3 bases outside the gene matches. CDR3 residues: CASSPSGGRTDTQYF. CDR3 nucleotide sequence: TGCGCCAGCAGCCCTAGCGGGGGCCGCACAGATACGCAGTATTTT.

This chain connects TRBV5-4 to TRBJ2-2; 10 nucleotides line up with TRBD1. Trimming cost V 4 bases and J 2 bases; bases outside gene matches: 5. CDR1 is SGHNT and CDR2 is YYREEE in the germline V gene (reference sequence). The length of the CDR3 is 16 residues. For the CDR3, the DNA is TGTGCCAGCAGCGGACGACAGGGGGCTAACACCGGGGAGCTGTTTTTT. Translated, it gives CASSGRQGANTGELFF.

The chain recombines TRBV25-1 with TRBJ2-6; D not certain. Germline V gene data show CDR1 as MGHDK and CDR2 as SYGVNS. The CDR3 totals 15 residues. Trimming took 6 bases from V and 0 from J, leaving 9 bases between them. CDR3 nucleotides: TGTGCCAGCAGCGCCCCCGGCTCTGGGGCCAACGTCCTGACTTTC. It specifies CASSAPGSGANVLTF.

The chain recombines TRBV19 with TRBJ1-1, with D possibly being TRBD1 (6 bases). The ends were cut back, 6 bases at V and 3 bases at J, with 11 bases in the middle. The CDR3 is 13 amino acids. The germline CDR1 and CDR2 sequences are LNHDA and SQIVND (reference sequence). CDR3 residues: CASRTGAHTEAFF. The CDR3 nucleotides are TGTGCCAGTAGGACAGGTGCCCACACTGAAGCTTTCTTT.

V is TRBV5-4 and J is TRBJ2-3; the match to TRBD2 covers 8 bases. V shed 0 bases, J shed 2 bases, and the junction held 14 bases outside the gene matches. Germline values: CDR1 SGHNT, CDR2 YYREEE (reference sequence). The CDR3 spans 19 residues. CDR3: CASSLAGRGALPSTDTQYF. The CDR3 nucleotides are TGTGCCAGCAGCTTGGCCGGGCGGGGGGCCCTACCTTCCACAGATACGCAGTATTTT.

This clone appeared a few times. The V and J genes are TRBV6-5 and TRBJ1-1; D gene uncertain. Germline V lookup: CDR1 MNHEY, CDR2 SVGAGI. There are 12 residues in the CDR3. V gave up 9 bases and J gave up 3 bases, with 11 bases separating them. The CDR3 bases are TGTGCCAGTGGACCGGCGGACACTGAAGCTTTCTTT. This codes for CASGPADTEAFF.

This clone has just one count. The V call is TRBV11-2, the J call TRBJ2-7; unclear D gene. V was clipped by 5 bases and J by 3 bases, with 17 bases between them. CDR1 and CDR2 from the germline V gene are SGHAT and FQNNGV. CDR3 length equals 15 residues. In DNA form, the CDR3 reads TGTGCCAGCAGCCCCAGGTCGGGCTTGGACTACGAGCAGTACTTC. This translates into CASSPRSGLDYEQYF.

This chain connects TRBV27 to TRBJ1-6, with 7 nucleotides matching TRBD1. With 6 bases clipped from V and 5 bases from J, the junction kept 10 bases outside the gene matches. Germline V gives CDR1 MNHEY, CDR2 SMNVEV (reference sequence). This CDR3 comprises 16 residues. The CDR3 nucleotides are TGTGCCAGCAGGCCTACAATTACAGGGGATAATTCACCCCTCCACTTT. The encoded protein is CASRPTITGDNSPLHF.

The chain uses TRBV19 and TRBJ1-5; the D gene is possibly TRBD1 (6 bases). Germline loops: CDR1 LNHDA, CDR2 SQIVND (reference sequence). This CDR3 comprises 16 residues. V was pared by 1 base and J by 2 bases, with 12 bases between. The chain's CDR3 is CASSIGSGGRNQPQHF. In nucleotides, the CDR3 is TGTGCCAGTAGTATAGGCTCCGGGGGCCGCAATCAGCCCCAGCATTTT.

This sequence joins TRBV7-2 and TRBJ1-1; a weak D match, TRBD1 (5 bases). Trimming stripped 2 bases from V and 2 bases from J, with 12 bases between. This CDR3 spans 15 amino acids. Germline V gene sequence: CDR1 SGHTA, CDR2 FQGNSA. The CDR3 DNA reads TGTGCCAGCAGCTTACTGGGGGTACAAAACACTGAAGCTTTCTTT. This translates into CASSLLGVQNTEAFF.

The V and J genes are TRBV7-2 and TRBJ2-7; D is ambiguous. Germline CDR1 and CDR2: SGHTA and FQGNSA. The CDR3 sequence is 14 residues long. V was clipped by 1 base and J by 6 bases, with 13 bases between them. This chain's CDR3 is CASSLVGGFGEQYF. DNA for the CDR3: TGTGCCAGCAGCTTAGTTGGTGGGTTTGGCGAGCAGTACTTC.

The rearrangement links TRBV19 to TRBJ2-5, with D possibly TRBD1 on 6 matching bases. Germline values: CDR1 LNHDA, CDR2 SQIVND (reference sequence). CDR3 length: 16 amino acids. Trimming pared 3 bases from V and 4 bases from J, leaving 18 bases between. The CDR3: CASSIMGHSSTETQYF. CDR3 DNA: TGTGCCAGTAGTATTATGGGACACAGCTCCACAGAGACCCAGTACTTC.

J is TRBJ2-4 and V is TRBV14, with 9 bases lining up with TRBD1. Trimming took 3 bases from V and 6 from J; bases not matched to a gene: 9. Germline-derived CDR1 and CDR2 are SGHDN and FVKESK. The CDR3 is 16 residues long. CDR3 protein: CASSHRLGQGPNIQYF. The CDR3 DNA reads TGTGCCAGCAGCCATCGGTTGGGACAGGGCCCAAACATTCAGTACTTC.

The J gene is TRBJ2-1, the V gene TRBV5-1; 8 nucleotides align to TRBD2. Germline CDR1 is SGHRS and CDR2 is YFSETQ. The CDR3 runs to 15 residues. The ends lost 4 bases at V and 0 bases at J; junction bases unmatched: 3. DNA for the CDR3: TGCGCCAGCAGCGGCGGGGGGAACTCCTACAATGAGCAGTTCTTC. It encodes CASSGGGNSYNEQFF.

J is TRBJ2-1 and V is TRBV9, with 12 bases matching TRBD2. Looked up from germline, CDR1 is SGDLS and CDR2 is YYNGEE. The CDR3 is made up of 15 amino acids. Unmatched junction bases numbered 5, after V lost 3 bases and J lost 7 bases. The CDR3 DNA sequence: TGTGCCAGCAGCGCTAGCGGGGGGGCATGGAATGAGCAGTTCTTC. Its protein product is CASSASGGAWNEQFF.

V gene TRBV19 combines with J gene TRBJ2-6, with D maybe TRBD1 (6 bases). V was clipped by 3 bases and J by 4 bases, with 19 bases between them. CDR1 and CDR2 from the germline V gene are LNHDA and SQIVND (reference sequence). The CDR3 length is 18 residues. Here the CDR3 reads CASSIGQGYGSGANVLTF. DNA for the CDR3: TGTGCCAGTAGTATCGGGCAGGGGTATGGATCCGGGGCCAACGTCCTGACTTTC.

The chain recombines TRBV5-5 with TRBJ2-1; D is possibly TRBD2 (6 bases). The CDR3 is 16 residues long. Trimming shortened V by 3 bases and J by 0 bases, and 13 bases separated the two germline ends. Germline V gene lookup returns CDR1 SGHKS and CDR2 YYEKEE (reference sequence). The CDR3 sequence is CASSSPGGDSYNEQFF. DNA of the CDR3: TGTGCCAGCAGCTCCCCAGGCGGGGACTCCTACAATGAGCAGTTCTTC. The variable domain in full, completed from reference TRBV5-5 and TRBJ2-1, reads DAGVTQSPTHLIKTRGQQVTLRCSPISGHKSVSWYQQVLGQGPQFIFQYYEKEERGRGNFPDRFSARQFPNYSSELNVNALLLGDSALYLCASSSPGGDSYNEQFFGPGTRLTVL.

J is TRBJ1-2 and V is TRBV15; perhaps TRBD1 as D (5 bases). The germline V gene has CDR1 LNHNV and CDR2 YYDKDF (reference sequence). The CDR3 contains 14 residues. Trimming removed 2 bases at V and 8 bases at J, with 15 bases between. CDR3: CATSRSHDRKGYTF. The CDR3 region has the DNA TGTGCCACCAGCAGATCCCACGACAGAAAGGGCTACACCTTC.

The chain is built from TRBV30 and TRBJ2-7; D may correspond to TRBD1 or TRBD2 (6 bases each). Germline CDR1 GTSNPN, CDR2 SVGIG (reference sequence). Trimming pared 2 bases from V and 3 bases from J, leaving 14 bases between. The CDR3 contains 14 residues. Written as DNA, the CDR3 is TGTGCCTGGAGTCCCCGGGGGCGAAGCTACGAGCAGTACTTC. This gives the protein CAWSPRGRSYEQYF.